This T cell receptor (beta chain) was retrieved from a study of cytomegalovirus exposure and HLA in healthy donors. General study points: The study reported that TCR beta sequences accurately predicted HLA-A and HLA-B alleles in most subjects.

Germline lookup yields CDR1 SGDLS and CDR2 YYNGEE. V lost 4 bases to trimming and J lost 6 bases; unmatched junction nucleotides: 6. The CDR3 covers 14 residues. PCR primers comprised 60 Vbeta and 13 Jbeta primers. Only in-frame clones appear in the TCRdb table, and some are missing; sequencing was by immunoSEQ multiplex PCR. Of approximately 110,000 clones in the sample, around 76% were seen once. Concerning this clone: The antigen is not known.

The chain carries TRBV9 and TRBJ2-7; TRBD2 matches at 11 bases. This TCR was sampled from a woman in her sixties or seventies in good health and CMV-seropositive. The sequenced sample was PBMCs. The CDR3 sequence: CASSSGTSGAEQYF. In DNA form, the CDR3 reads TGTGCCAGCAGCTCAGGGACTAGCGGAGCCGAGCAGTACTTC.